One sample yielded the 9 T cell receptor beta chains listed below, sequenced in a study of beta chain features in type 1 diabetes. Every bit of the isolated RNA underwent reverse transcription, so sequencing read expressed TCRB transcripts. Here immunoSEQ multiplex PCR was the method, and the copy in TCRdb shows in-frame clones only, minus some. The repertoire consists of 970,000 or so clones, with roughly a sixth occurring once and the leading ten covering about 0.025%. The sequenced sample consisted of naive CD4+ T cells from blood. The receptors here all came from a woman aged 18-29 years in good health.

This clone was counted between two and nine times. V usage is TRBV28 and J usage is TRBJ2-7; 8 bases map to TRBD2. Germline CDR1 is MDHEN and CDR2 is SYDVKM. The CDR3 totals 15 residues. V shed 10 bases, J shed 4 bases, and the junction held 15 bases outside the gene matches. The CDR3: CAITTGGGAVYEQYF. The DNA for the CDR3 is TGTGCCATCACGACCGGGGGGGGAGCGGTGTACGAGCAGTACTTC.

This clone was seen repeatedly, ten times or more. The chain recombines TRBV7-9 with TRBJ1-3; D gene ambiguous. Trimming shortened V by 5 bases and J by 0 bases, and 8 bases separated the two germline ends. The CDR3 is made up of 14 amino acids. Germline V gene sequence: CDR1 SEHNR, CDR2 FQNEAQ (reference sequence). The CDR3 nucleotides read TGTGCCAGCAGCCGTCAGGACTCTGGAAACACCATATATTTT. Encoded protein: CASSRQDSGNTIYF.

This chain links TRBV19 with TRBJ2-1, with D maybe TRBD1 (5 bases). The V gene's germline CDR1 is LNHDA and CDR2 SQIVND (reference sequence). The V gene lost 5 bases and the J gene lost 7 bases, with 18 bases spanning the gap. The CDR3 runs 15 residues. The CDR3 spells CASSPLMSGNNEQFF. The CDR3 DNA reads TGTGCCAGTAGTCCCCTGATGTCAGGGAATAATGAGCAGTTCTTC.

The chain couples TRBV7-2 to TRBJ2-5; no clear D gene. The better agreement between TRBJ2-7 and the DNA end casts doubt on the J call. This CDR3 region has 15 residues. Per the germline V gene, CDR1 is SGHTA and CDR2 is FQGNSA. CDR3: CASSLNDGASYEQYF. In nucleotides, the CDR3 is TGTGCCAGCAGCTTAAACGACGGCGCCTCCTACGAGCAGTACTTC.

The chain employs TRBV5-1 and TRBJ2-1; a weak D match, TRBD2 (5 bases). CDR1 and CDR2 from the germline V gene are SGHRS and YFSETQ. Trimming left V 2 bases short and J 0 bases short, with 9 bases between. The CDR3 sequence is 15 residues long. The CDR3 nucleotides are TGCGCCAGCAGCTTTAGCGCAAGCTCCTACAATGAGCAGTTCTTC. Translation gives CASSFSASSYNEQFF.

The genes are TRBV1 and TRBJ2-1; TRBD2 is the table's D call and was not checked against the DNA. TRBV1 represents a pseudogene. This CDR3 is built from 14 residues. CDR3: CASSQEGLAGSPVF. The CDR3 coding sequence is TGCGCCAGCAGCCAAGAGGGGCTAGCGGGATCCCCGGTCTTC.

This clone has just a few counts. The CDR3 nucleotides read TGTGCCGGCAATAGTGGGGACAGACCCTACGAGCAGTACTTC. It encodes CAGNSGDRPYEQYF. The chain joins TRBV28 to TRBJ2-7, with 7 positions matching TRBD1. Germline values: CDR1 MDHEN, CDR2 SYDVKM. This CDR3 is built from 14 residues. V lost 11 bases and J lost 2; bases outside the gene matches: 12.

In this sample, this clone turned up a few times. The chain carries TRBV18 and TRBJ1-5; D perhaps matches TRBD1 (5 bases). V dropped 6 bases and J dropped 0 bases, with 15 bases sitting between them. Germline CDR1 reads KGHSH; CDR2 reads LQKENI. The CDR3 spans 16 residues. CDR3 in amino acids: CASSRDGRFSNQPQHF. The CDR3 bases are TGTGCCAGCTCGCGGGACGGGCGCTTTAGCAATCAGCCCCAGCATTTT.

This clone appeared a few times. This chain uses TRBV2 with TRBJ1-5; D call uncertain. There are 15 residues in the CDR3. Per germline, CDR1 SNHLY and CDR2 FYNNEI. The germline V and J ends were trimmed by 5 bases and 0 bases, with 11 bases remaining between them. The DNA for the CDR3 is TGTGCCAGCAGTCGGGAGGGTTATAGCAATCAGCCCCAGCATTTT. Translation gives CASSREGYSNQPQHF. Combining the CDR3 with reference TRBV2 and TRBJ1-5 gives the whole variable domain EPEVTQTPSHQVTQMGQEVILRCVPISNHLYFYWYRQILGQKVEFLVSFYNNEISEKSEIFDDQFSVERPDGSNFTLKIRSTKLEDSAMYFCASSREGYSNQPQHFGDGTRLSIL.